Shown below are 28 T cell receptor beta chains from a single sample sequenced in a study of radiation and T cells in renal cell carcinoma (dated by TCRdb to 2018 to 2021). Interpreted using the paper, the time point label stands for: blood 2 weeks post-SBRT. Read against the paper, the sample's treatment or condition label means: 15 Gy SBRT to primary tumor, nephrectomy 4 weeks later. The library was generated by the immunoSEQ multiplex PCR assay. The table comes from immuneACCESS by way of TCRdb, which keeps in-frame sequences with V and J called. Part of the clones is missing from these tables; in studies checked, under half for an unresolved V gene and the rest for unknown reasons. In all, the sample holds approximately 79,000 clones, and roughly 80% of those were seen once. The top ten constitute approximately 6.4% of the sample. The sequences come from blood, collected from a patient whose treatment included radiotherapy and nephrectomy. The source is a man between 60 and 75 years old with renal cell carcinoma.

Of note for this clone: This sample also contains other DNA sequences that code for the same CDR3. V is TRBV5-8 and J is TRBJ1-1; D may be TRBD1 (6 bases). The CDR3 has 13 amino acids. V lost 4 bases to trimming and J lost 10 bases, with 17 bases between them. Germline V gene lookup returns CDR1 SGHTS and CDR2 YDEGEE. The CDR3 bases are TGTGCCAGCAGCGCCGGGACGGGGGGCAGAGCTTTCTTT. It codes for CASSAGTGGRAFF.

The gene calls are TRBV7-9 and TRBJ2-3, with 7 bases that match TRBD2. Losses at the gene ends were 5 bases for V and 2 bases for J; bases not matched to a gene: 10. CDR1 is SEHNR, CDR2 FQNEAQ, per germline (reference sequence). This CDR3 spans 16 amino acids. The CDR3 is CASSPAASGTTDTQYF. Written as DNA, the CDR3 is TGTGCCAGCAGCCCGGCCGCTAGCGGAACCACAGATACGCAGTATTTT.

The chain combines TRBV18 with TRBJ2-4; TRBD1 might be the D (6 bases). This CDR3 contains 13 residues. Germline V gives CDR1 KGHSH, CDR2 LQKENI. The V end lost 6 bases, the J end lost 8 bases, and 14 bases lay between the germline ends. The CDR3 nucleotides are TGTGCCAGCTCCCCAGGGGTGGTAGACATTCAGTACTTC. It encodes CASSPGVVDIQYF.

The chain joins TRBV28 to TRBJ2-4; 11 bases agree with TRBD1. This CDR3 has 16 amino acids. J lost 4 bases, V lost 6 bases, and 8 bases had no gene match. Germline V gives CDR1 MDHEN, CDR2 SYDVKM. This CDR3 reads CASRTPGQGEKNIQYF. The CDR3 coding sequence is TGTGCCAGCAGGACTCCGGGACAGGGGGAGAAAAACATTCAGTACTTC.

V and J are TRBV19 and TRBJ1-2; 8 nucleotides align to TRBD1. V was clipped by 5 bases and J by 8 bases; unmatched bases: 10. Germline-derived CDR1 and CDR2 are LNHDA and SQIVND (reference sequence). The CDR3 sequence is 14 residues long. CDR3 DNA: TGTGCCAGTAGTGCAAATGGACAGGGATCAGGCTACACCTTC. Protein: CASSANGQGSGYTF.

This sequence joins TRBV4-3 and TRBJ2-1, with TRBD2 matching 14 bases. The CDR3 length is 16 residues. The J segment lost 8 bases and the V segment lost 3 bases, leaving 6 bases of the junction unmatched. Germline V lookup: CDR1 LGHNA, CDR2 YSLEER. CDR3 residues: CASSQGLAGVVDEQFF. CDR3 nucleotide sequence: TGCGCCAGCAGCCAGGGACTAGCGGGAGTGGTAGATGAGCAGTTCTTC.

The rearrangement links TRBV6-5 to TRBJ2-2, with TRBD2 matching over 7 bases. The CDR3 length is 16 residues. Germline-derived CDR1 and CDR2 are MNHEY and SVGAGI. V trimming: 2 bases; J trimming: 4 bases; junction bases outside the gene matches: 7. CDR3: CASSYTRGEGTGELFF. For the CDR3, the DNA is TGTGCCAGCAGTTACACACGCGGGGAGGGCACCGGGGAGCTGTTTTTT.

In this sample, this clone turned up once. The J gene is TRBJ1-1, the V gene TRBV4-3; 7 bases are shared with TRBD1. This CDR3 is built from 17 residues. The germline V gene has CDR1 LGHNA and CDR2 YSLEER. V trimming: 3 bases; J trimming: 4 bases; junction bases outside the gene matches: 14. In DNA, the CDR3 is TGCGCCAGCAGCCAGGGGCCGACAGGGAAGGGAGGCACTGAAGCTTTCTTT. It translates to CASSQGPTGKGGTEAFF.

The J gene is TRBJ1-3, the V gene TRBV30, with D perhaps matching TRBD1 (5 bases). In germline, CDR1 is GTSNPN, CDR2 SVGIG (reference sequence). V was cut by 8 bases and J by 0 bases, with 11 bases left in between. CDR3 size: 13 residues. The CDR3 region has the DNA TGTGCCCACGAGGGGAGCTCTGGAAACACCATATATTTT. Translated: CAHEGSSGNTIYF.

The chain employs TRBV19 and TRBJ2-1, with a tentative D call TRBD1 (6 bases). Germline CDR1 and CDR2: LNHDA and SQIVND (reference sequence). Trimming shortened V by 1 base and J by 6 bases, and 13 bases separated the two germline ends. The CDR3 extends over 15 amino acids. Here the CDR3 DNA reads TGTGCCAGTAGTATAGTCACAGGGCCGCTCAATGAGCAGTTCTTC. Its translation: CASSIVTGPLNEQFF. The entire variable domain, with the rest obtained from reference TRBV19 and TRBJ2-1, is as follows: DGGITQSPKYLFRKEGQNVTLSCEQNLNHDAMYWYRQDPGQGLRLIYYSQIVNDFQKGDIAEGYSVSREKKESFPLTVTSAQKNPTAFYLCASSIVTGPLNEQFFGPGTRLTVL.

The chain couples TRBV19 to TRBJ2-4; the D gene is possibly TRBD2 (5 bases). V was cut by 6 bases and J by 5 bases, with 17 bases left in between. The length of the CDR3 is 15 residues. Germline lookup yields CDR1 LNHDA and CDR2 SQIVND (reference sequence). The CDR3 sequence is CASRPVRGTENIQYF. The CDR3 DNA reads TGTGCCAGTAGACCCGTTCGGGGTACCGAAAACATTCAGTACTTC.

The chain employs TRBV6-1 and TRBJ2-7; TRBD2 matches 10 bases. Looked up from germline, CDR1 is MNHNS and CDR2 is SASEGT. The trim removed 11 bases at V and 2 bases at J, leaving 12 bases unmatched. The length of the CDR3 is 15 residues. This CDR3 reads CACGWTTSGPYEQYF. In DNA form, the CDR3 reads TGTGCCTGCGGATGGACGACTAGCGGGCCCTACGAGCAGTACTTC.

This clone was counted between two and nine times. The J gene is TRBJ1-1, the V gene TRBV27; D not certain. This CDR3 has 15 amino acids. Germline CDR1 MNHEY, CDR2 SMNVEV (reference sequence). The V end lost 0 bases, the J end lost 0 bases, and 8 bases lay between the germline ends. The CDR3 DNA is TGTGCCAGCAGTTTATCGGGGATTATGAACACTGAAGCTTTCTTT. Translation gives CASSLSGIMNTEAFF.

V usage is TRBV7-8 and J usage is TRBJ1-5; 11 bases map to TRBD1. With 5 bases clipped from V and 5 bases from J, the junction kept 11 bases outside the gene matches. Germline V lookup: CDR1 SGHVS, CDR2 FQNEAQ. This CDR3 is 17 amino acids long. DNA for the CDR3: TGTGCCAGCAGCACTCTAAGGACAGGGGGCGTAGATCAGCCCCAGCATTTT. It specifies CASSTLRTGGVDQPQHF.

This chain links TRBV7-3 with TRBJ2-3; D remains ambiguous. Trimming took 2 bases from V and 4 from J, leaving 10 bases between them. Germline loops: CDR1 SGHTA, CDR2 FQGTGA. The CDR3 runs to 14 residues. CDR3 coding DNA: TGTGCCAGCAGCTTAGGGTTTCAGTCAGATACGCAGTATTTT. Its translation: CASSLGFQSDTQYF.

This rearrangement joins TRBV27 to TRBJ2-7; 9 bases agree with TRBD1. The V segment lost 6 bases and the J segment 2 bases; nucleotides outside the gene matches: 5. The CDR3 spans 14 residues. The germline gives CDR1 MNHEY, CDR2 SMNVEV (reference sequence). CDR3 amino acids: CASSPRTGAYEQYF. CDR3 nucleotide sequence: TGTGCCAGCAGCCCCCGGACAGGGGCCTACGAGCAGTACTTC.

V usage is TRBV27 and J usage is TRBJ1-3; D gene unclear. This CDR3 is 14 amino acids long. The V gene lost 6 bases and the J gene lost 0 bases, with 9 bases spanning the gap. The V gene's germline CDR1 is MNHEY and CDR2 SMNVEV (reference sequence). The CDR3 bases are TGTGCCAGCAGACCCGGGTACTCTGGAAACACCATATATTTT. Translating gives CASRPGYSGNTIYF.

V usage is TRBV28 and J usage is TRBJ2-7; D may match TRBD1 or TRBD2 (6 bases each). Trimming removed 6 bases at V and 6 bases at J, with 18 bases between. Looked up from germline, CDR1 is MDHEN and CDR2 is SYDVKM. This CDR3 is built from 14 residues. This CDR3 reads CASSSGEVWSEQYF. The CDR3 nucleotides are TGTGCCAGCAGCTCAGGGGAGGTTTGGAGCGAGCAGTACTTC.

The J gene is TRBJ2-6, the V gene TRBV12-5; D might be TRBD1 (5 bases). Germline V lookup: CDR1 LGHNT, CDR2 FRNRAP. This CDR3 is built from 18 residues. V was cut by 5 bases and J by 5 bases, with 22 bases left in between. The CDR3 loop is CASGLTCAGQSRANVLTF. DNA of the CDR3: TGTGCTAGTGGTCTGACCTGTGCAGGACAAAGTCGGGCCAACGTCCTGACTTTC.

There are a few counts of this clone. The CDR3 reads CASSTWQAGELFF. In nucleotides, the CDR3 is TGTGCCAGCAGCACCTGGCAGGCCGGGGAGCTGTTTTTT. The gene calls are TRBV11-3 and TRBJ2-2; D uncertain. Trimming shortened V by 5 bases and J by 6 bases, and 10 bases separated the two germline ends. From germline, CDR1 is SGHNT and CDR2 YENEEA. This CDR3 has 13 amino acids.

The V and J genes are TRBV28 and TRBJ2-6; 7 bases align to TRBD1. After removal of 8 bases from V and 4 bases from J, the junction contained 5 bases not matched to a gene. CDR3 length: 14 amino acids. The germline gives CDR1 MDHEN, CDR2 SYDVKM. CDR3 nucleotides: TGTGCCAGCTTGACAGGGTCGGGGGCCAACGTCCTGACTTTC. This sequence encodes CASLTGSGANVLTF.

The rearrangement links TRBV9 to TRBJ2-7; 7 bases align to TRBD2. In germline, CDR1 is SGDLS, CDR2 YYNGEE. V lost 0 bases, J lost 4 bases, and 1 base stayed unmatched. CDR3 length equals 13 residues. The CDR3 spells CASSVVGGYEQYF. The CDR3 region has the DNA TGTGCCAGCAGCGTAGTGGGGGGGTACGAGCAGTACTTC.

This rearrangement joins TRBV5-1 to TRBJ1-6; 8 nucleotides align to TRBD1. The CDR3 totals 15 residues. Losses at the gene ends were 4 bases for V and 7 bases for J; bases not matched to a gene: 7. Per germline, CDR1 SGHRS and CDR2 YFSETQ. The CDR3 bases are TGCGCCAGCAGCAGATCGACAGGGGTGAATTCACCCCTCCACTTT. Its protein product is CASSRSTGVNSPLHF.

This clone was seen a few times. The CDR3 DNA sequence: TGTGCCAGTACTAGCGGGAGCTACTACGAGCAGTACTTC. Amino acid sequence: CASTSGSYYEQYF. The gene calls are TRBV25-1 and TRBJ2-7; TRBD2 matches at 11 bases. The V gene end was trimmed by 9 bases and the J gene end by 3 bases; junction bases not matched to a gene: 4. The germline CDR1 and CDR2 sequences are MGHDK and SYGVNS. CDR3 length: 13 residues.

The chain employs TRBV19 and TRBJ1-4, with 9 bases identical to TRBD1. The CDR3 is 15 residues long. Unmatched junction bases numbered 7, after V lost 7 bases and J lost 4 bases. The germline V gene has CDR1 LNHDA and CDR2 SQIVND (reference sequence). This chain's CDR3 is CASTDRGALNEKLFF. CDR3 nucleotide sequence: TGTGCCAGTACCGACAGGGGGGCCCTTAATGAAAAACTGTTTTTT.

In its sample, this clone was seen a few times. The chain is built from TRBV25-1 and TRBJ1-2; TRBD1 might be the D (5 bases). Between the trimmed V and J ends, which lost 3 bases and 5 bases, there was a span of 10 bases. CDR3 length: 13 residues. Germline V CDR1 and CDR2: MGHDK, SYGVNS. This chain's CDR3 is CASSDVAGYGYTF. Here the CDR3 DNA reads TGTGCCAGCAGTGACGTAGCAGGGTATGGCTACACCTTC.

This chain uses TRBV6-5 with TRBJ2-7; D is perhaps TRBD1 (5 bases). Trimming took off 0 bases at V and 0 bases at J, with 9 bases between the two ends. From germline, CDR1 is MNHEY and CDR2 SVGAGI. The CDR3 totals 15 residues. As DNA, the CDR3 is TGTGCCAGCAGTTACTCTTCAGGGCCCTCCTACGAGCAGTACTTC. This encodes CASSYSSGPSYEQYF.

The chain couples TRBV5-1 to TRBJ2-7; TRBD2 aligns across 14 bases. CDR3 length: 14 amino acids. Germline loops: CDR1 SGHRS, CDR2 YFSETQ. The V segment lost 4 bases and the J segment 5 bases; nucleotides outside the gene matches: 2. The CDR3 sequence: CASSLGLAGDEQYF. Here the CDR3 DNA reads TGCGCCAGCAGCCTGGGACTAGCGGGAGACGAGCAGTACTTC.